This T cell receptor (beta chain) is from a study of cytomegalovirus exposure and HLA in healthy donors. General study findings and limits: It emerged from a later analysis that several of the most significant clusters appeared to be linked to common viral pathogens.

Healthy bone marrow donors supplied every sample. A word on this clone: Its cognate antigen is unknown.

Primers: 60 Vbeta forward and 13 Jbeta reverse. TCRdb's copy holds only in-frame clones and misses some; the assay was immunoSEQ multiplex PCR. The table shows about 180,000 clones, with around 80% occurring only once. Looked up from germline, CDR1 is KGHSH and CDR2 is LQKENI. The CDR3 loop spans 14 amino acids. The chain couples TRBV18 to TRBJ2-2; D is uncertain. Sequencing used PBMCs. The TCR originated in a girl aged 10 to 17 in good health and CMV-seropositive. The CDR3 nucleotides are TGTGCTGCAACGTGGGCCCCACGGACCGGGGAGCTGTTTTTT. Its protein is CAATWAPRTGELFF.